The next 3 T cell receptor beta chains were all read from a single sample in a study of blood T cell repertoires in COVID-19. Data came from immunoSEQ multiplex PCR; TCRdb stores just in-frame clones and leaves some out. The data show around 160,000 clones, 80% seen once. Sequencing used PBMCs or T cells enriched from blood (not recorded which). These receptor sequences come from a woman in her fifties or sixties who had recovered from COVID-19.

The chain's CDR3 is CASTTEGEQYF. CDR3 in DNA: TGTGCCAGCACGACTGAGGGCGAGCAGTACTTC. J is TRBJ2-7 and V is TRBV12-3 or TRBV12-4; maybe TRBD2 (5 bases). This CDR3 is 11 amino acids long. The germline V and J ends were trimmed by 7 bases and 6 bases, with 10 bases remaining between them.

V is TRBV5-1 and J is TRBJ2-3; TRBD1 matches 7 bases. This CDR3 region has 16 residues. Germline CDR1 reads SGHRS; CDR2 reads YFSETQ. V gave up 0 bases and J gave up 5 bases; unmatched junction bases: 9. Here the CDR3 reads CASSLDRGPSRDTQYF. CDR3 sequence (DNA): TGCGCCAGCAGCTTGGACAGGGGCCCCTCGAGAGATACGCAGTATTTT.

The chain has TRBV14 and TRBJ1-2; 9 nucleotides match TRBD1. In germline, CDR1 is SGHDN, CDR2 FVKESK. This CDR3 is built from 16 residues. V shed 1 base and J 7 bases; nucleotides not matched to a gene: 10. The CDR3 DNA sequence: TGTGCCAGCAGCCAAGTTGACGGACAGGGGCCTGGTGGCTACACCTTC. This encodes CASSQVDGQGPGGYTF.